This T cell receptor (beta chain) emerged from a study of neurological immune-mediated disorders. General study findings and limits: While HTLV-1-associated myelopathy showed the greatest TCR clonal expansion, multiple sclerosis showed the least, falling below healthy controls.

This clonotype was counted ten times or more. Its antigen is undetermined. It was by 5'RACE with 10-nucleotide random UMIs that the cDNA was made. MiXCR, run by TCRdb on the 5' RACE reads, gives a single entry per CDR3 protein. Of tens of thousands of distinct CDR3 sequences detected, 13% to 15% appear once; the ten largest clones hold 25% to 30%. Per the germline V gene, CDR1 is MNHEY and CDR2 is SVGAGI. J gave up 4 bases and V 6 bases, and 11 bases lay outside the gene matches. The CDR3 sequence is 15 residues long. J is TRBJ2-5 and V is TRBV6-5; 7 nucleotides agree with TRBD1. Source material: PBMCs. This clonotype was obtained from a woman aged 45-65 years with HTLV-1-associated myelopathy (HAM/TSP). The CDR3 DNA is TGTGCCAGCAGGAGCCGGGACAGTACGCCAGAGACCCAGTACTTC. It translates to CASRSRDSTPETQYF.